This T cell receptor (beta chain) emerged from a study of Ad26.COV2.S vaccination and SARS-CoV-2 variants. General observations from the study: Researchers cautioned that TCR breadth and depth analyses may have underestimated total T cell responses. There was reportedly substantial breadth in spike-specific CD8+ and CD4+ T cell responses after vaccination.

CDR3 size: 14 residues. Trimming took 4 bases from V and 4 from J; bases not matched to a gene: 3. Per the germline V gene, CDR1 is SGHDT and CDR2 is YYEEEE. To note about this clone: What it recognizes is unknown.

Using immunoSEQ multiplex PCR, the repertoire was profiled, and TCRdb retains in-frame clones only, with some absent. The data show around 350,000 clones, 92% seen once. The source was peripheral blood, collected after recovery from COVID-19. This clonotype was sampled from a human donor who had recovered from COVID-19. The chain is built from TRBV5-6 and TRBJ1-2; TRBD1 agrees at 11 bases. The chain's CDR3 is CASSTGQGVYGYTF. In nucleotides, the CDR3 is TGTGCCAGCAGCACGGGACAGGGGGTCTATGGCTACACCTTC.